The 13 T cell receptor beta chains reported below all come from one sample, sequenced in a study of T cell repertoires in ileal Crohn's disease. Using immunoSEQ multiplex PCR, the repertoire was profiled, and TCRdb retains in-frame clones only, with some absent. The sample consists of roughly 16,000 clones, about 92% of them appearing once. The specimen sequenced was ileal tissue. The receptors shown here come from an adult with Crohn's disease.

The V gene is TRBV7-9, the J gene TRBJ2-1; no definite D call. The germline V and J ends were trimmed by 1 base and 5 bases, with 6 bases remaining between them. The germline CDR1 and CDR2 sequences are SEHNR and FQNEAQ (reference sequence). The CDR3 is 13 residues long. As DNA, the CDR3 is TGTGCCAGCAGCTTAGTGGCCGACAATGAGCAGTTCTTC. Translating it yields CASSLVADNEQFF.

This chain connects TRBV29-1 to TRBJ2-2, with D unclear. Trimming removed 3 bases from V and 0 bases from J, with 8 bases in between. CDR1 and CDR2 from the germline V gene are SQVTM and ANQGSEA. The CDR3 spans 14 residues. The CDR3 is CSVEGRANTGELFF. CDR3 coding DNA: TGCAGCGTTGAGGGCAGAGCGAACACCGGGGAGCTGTTTTTT.

J is TRBJ2-1 and V is TRBV7-7, with 10 bases that match TRBD2. The CDR3 has 15 residues. V gave up 1 base and J gave up 8 bases; unmatched junction bases: 5. Germline-derived CDR1 and CDR2 are SSHAT and FNYEAQ (reference sequence). The CDR3 loop reads CASSLGLAGVDEQFF. The CDR3 DNA reads TGTGCCAGCAGCTTAGGGCTAGCGGGGGTCGATGAGCAGTTCTTC.

The genes are TRBV29-1 and TRBJ2-1, with D tentatively TRBD2 (6 bases). This CDR3 has 14 residues. Germline V gene data show CDR1 as SQVTM and CDR2 as ANQGSEA. The V and J ends lost 8 bases and 6 bases respectively, with 20 bases between them. CDR3 amino acids: CSSLRAGGVNEQFF. Written as DNA, the CDR3 is TGCAGCTCCCTTCGGGCCGGAGGGGTCAATGAGCAGTTCTTC.

This rearrangement joins TRBV30 to TRBJ1-2; D not certain. This CDR3 spans 12 amino acids. V dropped 7 bases and J dropped 8 bases, with 17 bases sitting between them. Per germline, CDR1 GTSNPN and CDR2 SVGIG (reference sequence). The CDR3 DNA reads as TGTGCCTCCTCGGCAGGCCGGTTGGGCTACACCTTC. Amino acid sequence: CASSAGRLGYTF.

The chain combines TRBV11-2 with TRBJ2-7; tentatively, D is TRBD1 (5 bases). The CDR3 consists of 14 residues. Germline loops: CDR1 SGHAT, CDR2 FQNNGV. V lost 5 bases, J lost 4 bases, and 15 bases lay in between. CDR3 in amino acids: CASSAQAGLYEQYF. CDR3 coding DNA: TGTGCCAGCAGCGCACAGGCCGGCCTTTACGAGCAGTACTTC.

For this clone: At one of its ends the junction is not consistent with the germline gene, which may arise from a read error. The J gene is TRBJ2-5, the V gene TRBV19, with 8 nucleotides matching TRBD1. CDR3 length: 13 residues. Germline CDR1 is LNHDA and CDR2 is SQIVND (reference sequence). The CDR3 sequence: CASGGQGQKTQYF. DNA of the CDR3: TGTGCCAGTGGAGGACAGGGCCAAAAGACCCAGTACTTC.

The chain carries TRBV19 and TRBJ2-3; possible D gene TRBD2, 5 bases. The CDR3 runs 14 residues. Germline V gene sequence: CDR1 LNHDA, CDR2 SQIVND (reference sequence). The germline V and J ends were trimmed by 5 bases and 2 bases, with 11 bases remaining between them. This CDR3 is CASSDGDYTDTQYF. CDR3 in DNA: TGTGCCAGTAGTGACGGCGACTACACAGATACGCAGTATTTT.

The table lists this clone with a count of one. The chain couples TRBV4-1 to TRBJ1-3, with D tentatively TRBD1 (5 bases). Germline V CDR1 and CDR2: MGHRA, YSYEKL. V lost 0 bases, J lost 2 bases, and 8 bases lay in between. The CDR3 consists of 15 residues. For the CDR3, the DNA is TGCGCCAGCAGCCAAGAACCCAGGGCTGGAAACACCATATATTTT. This encodes CASSQEPRAGNTIYF.

V and J are TRBV4-2 and TRBJ2-1; 15 nucleotides match TRBD2. Trimming cost V 0 bases and J 6 bases; bases outside gene matches: 6. Germline lookup yields CDR1 LGHNA and CDR2 YNFKEQ. The CDR3 is 18 residues long. CDR3 sequence (DNA): TGTGCCAGCAGCCAAGATCTAGGACTAGCGGGGGGGAGCAATGAGCAGTTCTTC. Translation gives CASSQDLGLAGGSNEQFF.

The CDR3 loop reads CASRSGHFGPDTQYF. The CDR3 region has the DNA TGTGCCAGCAGATCGGGACATTTTGGGCCAGATACGCAGTATTTT. The V and J genes are TRBV6-5 and TRBJ2-3; tentatively, D is TRBD1 (6 bases). Germline V gene data show CDR1 as MNHEY and CDR2 as SVGAGI. The CDR3 is 15 amino acids. The V end was cut by 6 bases, the J end by 4 bases, with 17 bases between.

This clone was seen a single time. The DNA of the CDR3 is TGTGCCAGCAGCTTAGAAGCCCCTCAGTACTTC. Translating gives CASSLEAPQYF. The J gene is TRBJ2-7, the V gene TRBV11-2; D is unclear. Trimming cost V 0 bases and J 10 bases, with 7 bases left between them. The CDR3 is 11 residues long. Germline values: CDR1 SGHAT, CDR2 FQNNGV.

J is TRBJ1-2 and V is TRBV5-6; D possibly corresponds to TRBD1 (5 bases). With 1 base removed from V and 3 bases from J, the gap between germline ends came to 7 bases. Looked up from germline, CDR1 is SGHDT and CDR2 is YYEEEE. The CDR3 contains 13 residues. In DNA, the CDR3 is TGTGCCAGCAGCTTGACGGGGGACTATGGCTACACCTTC. Its translation: CASSLTGDYGYTF.